These 14 T cell receptor beta chains came from one sample sequenced in a study of early T cells in non-severe SARS-CoV-2 infection. TCRdb redid the calling of the 5' RACE reads with MiXCR, one entry per CDR3 protein. The table has more than 50,000 distinct CDR3 sequences, 10% to 15% seen once. The specimen was whole blood. These receptors originate from an adult who was a healthcare worker with PCR-confirmed SARS-CoV-2 infection or an uninfected control (not recorded which).

At least ten counts were recorded for this clonotype. J is TRBJ2-5 and V is TRBV29-1; D unresolved. The germline gives CDR1 SQVTM, CDR2 ANQGSEA. Deletions cut 6 bases from V and 1 base from J, with 9 bases between. CDR3 size: 12 residues. DNA of the CDR3: TGCAGCGTCCTGGACGGCCAAGAGACCCAGTACTTC. The encoded protein is CSVLDGQETQYF.

This chain links TRBV7-2 with TRBJ1-1; D unresolved. Per germline, CDR1 SGHTA and CDR2 FQGNSA. Trimming removed 2 bases at V and 3 bases at J, with 7 bases between. The CDR3 contains 13 residues. The chain's CDR3 is CASSLMADTEAFF. As DNA, the CDR3 is TGTGCCAGCAGCTTAATGGCAGACACTGAAGCTTTCTTT.

This clonotype was seen a handful of times. The chain uses TRBV12-3 or TRBV12-4 and TRBJ2-5; the D is unclear. The CDR3 is 12 amino acids. V lost 3 bases and J 4 bases, leaving 6 bases between the germline ends. CDR3 sequence reads: CASSFPLETQYF. CDR3 nucleotide sequence: TGTGCCAGCAGTTTTCCTCTAGAGACCCAGTACTTC.

This clonotype was counted many times. This chain joins TRBV12-3 or TRBV12-4 and TRBJ1-5; D is ambiguous. The CDR3 is made up of 11 amino acids. The V end lost 3 bases, the J end lost 9 bases, and 6 bases lay between the germline ends. The CDR3 sequence is CASSFSGPQHF. The CDR3 DNA follows: TGTGCCAGCAGTTTTTCTGGGCCCCAGCATTTT.

This clonotype was seen ten or more times. The chain links TRBV5-1 to TRBJ1-1; D is unresolved. The CDR3 is made up of 13 amino acids. V lost 2 bases to trimming and J lost 1 base, with 6 bases between them. The V gene's germline CDR1 is SGHRS and CDR2 YFSETQ. The CDR3 protein is CASSFAGNTEAFF. The DNA for the CDR3 is TGCGCCAGCAGCTTTGCAGGGAACACTGAAGCTTTCTTT.

The J gene is TRBJ2-3, the V gene TRBV7-2; 7 positions agree with TRBD2. In germline, CDR1 is SGHTA, CDR2 FQGNSA. The CDR3 has 16 residues. With 6 bases clipped from V and 4 bases from J, the junction kept 13 bases outside the gene matches. The CDR3: CASSSGRGSASDTQYF. As DNA, the CDR3 is TGTGCCAGCAGTTCAGGGCGGGGGTCAGCCTCAGATACGCAGTATTTT.

The V and J genes are TRBV11-2 and TRBJ2-3, with 7 bases that match TRBD2. CDR1 and CDR2 (germline): SGHAT, FQNNGV. This CDR3 region has 19 residues. V trimming: 5 bases; J trimming: 1 base; junction bases outside the gene matches: 18. The CDR3 DNA is TGTGCCAGCAGCCCACCAGGCCCCGCGGGAGTGATAGGCACAGATACGCAGTATTTT. Translated: CASSPPGPAGVIGTDTQYF.

This clonotype appeared many times. The chain couples TRBV20-1 to TRBJ2-3; no reliable D call. V was trimmed by 1 base and J by 0 bases, leaving 11 bases between them. CDR1 is DFQATT, CDR2 SNEGSKA, per germline (reference sequence). CDR3 length: 15 residues. The CDR3 loop is CSARAVSPSTDTQYF. The CDR3 coding sequence is TGCAGTGCTAGAGCGGTCAGCCCTAGCACAGATACGCAGTATTTT.

The CDR3 DNA sequence: TGTGCCAGCAGCCCGTTGACAGGGGAGGTAGAGACCCAGTACTTC. It encodes CASSPLTGEVETQYF. The chain has TRBV7-7 and TRBJ2-5; 8 bases are shared with TRBD1. V lost 5 bases to trimming and J lost 4 bases; unmatched junction nucleotides: 9. Germline assignment: CDR1 SSHAT and CDR2 FNYEAQ (reference sequence). The length of the CDR3 is 15 residues.

The gene calls are TRBV9 and TRBJ2-3; D gene uncertain. The V gene lost 1 base and the J gene lost 6 bases, with 12 bases spanning the gap. The CDR3 is 14 residues long. CDR1 SGDLS and CDR2 YYNGEE come from the germline V gene. The CDR3 here is CASSVSSSSDTQYF. The CDR3, as DNA: TGTGCCAGCAGCGTATCGTCTTCTTCCGATACGCAGTATTTT.

On this clonotype itself: An end of the junction differs from the germline gene, which may be a read error. The V call is TRBV5-1, the J call TRBJ2-7; D may correspond to TRBD1 or TRBD2 (5 bases each). CDR1 is SGHRS, CDR2 YFSETQ, per germline. CDR3 length: 13 residues. CDR3 in DNA: TGCGCCAGCAGCTTGGTTTCAGGGACGGAGCAGCACTTC. Encoded protein: CASSLVSGTEQHF.

This clonotype was picked up many times. V gene TRBV6-1 combines with J gene TRBJ1-5; D may be TRBD1 (6 bases). This CDR3 has 14 amino acids. Looked up from germline, CDR1 is MNHNS and CDR2 is SASEGT. The germline V and J ends were trimmed by 0 bases and 6 bases, with 9 bases remaining between them. CDR3 in amino acids: CASSEAGRGQPQHF. The CDR3 DNA sequence: TGTGCCAGCAGTGAAGCGGGCAGGGGTCAGCCCCAGCATTTT.

There are many counts of this clonotype. The V and J genes are TRBV27 and TRBJ2-1; D ambiguous. The germline V gene encodes CDR1 MNHEY and CDR2 SMNVEV (reference sequence). The CDR3 totals 14 residues. Trimming took 2 bases from V and 3 from J, leaving 8 bases between them. The CDR3 here is CASSLTPGYNEQFF. The DNA for the CDR3 is TGTGCCAGCAGTTTAACCCCGGGCTACAATGAGCAGTTCTTC.

This clonotype has just a few counts. The V gene is TRBV2, the J gene TRBJ1-1; D gene ambiguous. With 5 bases removed from V and 6 bases from J, the gap between germline ends came to 7 bases. CDR3 length equals 11 residues. Germline V gene sequence: CDR1 SNHLY, CDR2 FYNNEI. The chain's CDR3 is CASSSIAEAFF. DNA of the CDR3: TGTGCCAGCAGTTCTATCGCTGAAGCTTTCTTT.